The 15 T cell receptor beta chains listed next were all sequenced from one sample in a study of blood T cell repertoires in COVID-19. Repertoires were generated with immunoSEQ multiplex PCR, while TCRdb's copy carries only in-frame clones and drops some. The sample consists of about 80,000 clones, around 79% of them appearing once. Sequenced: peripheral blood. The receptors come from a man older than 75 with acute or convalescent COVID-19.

The CDR3 spells CASSLAPGQGVEPLHF. In nucleotides, the CDR3 is TGTGCCAGCAGCTTAGCGCCCGGACAGGGGGTGGAACCCCTCCACTTT. V and J are TRBV11-1 and TRBJ1-6, with 10 bases aligning to TRBD1. In germline, CDR1 is SGHAT, CDR2 FQDESV (reference sequence). CDR3 length equals 16 residues. J lost 12 bases, V lost 0 bases, and 8 bases had no gene match.

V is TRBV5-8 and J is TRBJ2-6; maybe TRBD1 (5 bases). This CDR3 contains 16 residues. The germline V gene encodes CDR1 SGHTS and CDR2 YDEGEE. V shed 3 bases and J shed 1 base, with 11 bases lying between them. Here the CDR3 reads CASSSGSRSGANVLTF. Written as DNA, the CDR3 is TGTGCCAGCAGCTCAGGGTCCCGGTCTGGGGCCAACGTCCTGACTTTC.

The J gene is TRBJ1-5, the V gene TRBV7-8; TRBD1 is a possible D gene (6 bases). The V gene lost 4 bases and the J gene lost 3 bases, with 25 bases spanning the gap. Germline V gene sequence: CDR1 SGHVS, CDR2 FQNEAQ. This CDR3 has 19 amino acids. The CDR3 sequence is CASSSRFSDRPRDNQPQHF. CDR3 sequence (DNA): TGTGCCAGCAGCTCGAGATTTTCTGACAGGCCTCGAGACAATCAGCCCCAGCATTTT.

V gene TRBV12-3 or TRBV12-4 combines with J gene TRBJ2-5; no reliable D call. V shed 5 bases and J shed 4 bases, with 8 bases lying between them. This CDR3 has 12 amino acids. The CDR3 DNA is TGTGCCAGCAGTCAGCTAGGAGAGACCCAGTACTTC. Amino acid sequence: CASSQLGETQYF.

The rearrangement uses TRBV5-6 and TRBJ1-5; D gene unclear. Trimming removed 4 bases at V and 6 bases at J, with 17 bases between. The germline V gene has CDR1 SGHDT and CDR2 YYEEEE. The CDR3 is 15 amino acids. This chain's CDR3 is CASSLHNTGSQPQHF. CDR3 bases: TGTGCCAGCAGCCTACACAACACCGGGAGTCAGCCCCAGCATTTT.

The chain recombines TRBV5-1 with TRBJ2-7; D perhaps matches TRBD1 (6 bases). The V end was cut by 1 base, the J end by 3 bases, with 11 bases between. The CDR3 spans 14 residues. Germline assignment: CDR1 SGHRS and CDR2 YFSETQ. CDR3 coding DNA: TGCGCCAGCAGCTTGACAGGGAACAACTACGAGCAGTACTTC. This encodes CASSLTGNNYEQYF.

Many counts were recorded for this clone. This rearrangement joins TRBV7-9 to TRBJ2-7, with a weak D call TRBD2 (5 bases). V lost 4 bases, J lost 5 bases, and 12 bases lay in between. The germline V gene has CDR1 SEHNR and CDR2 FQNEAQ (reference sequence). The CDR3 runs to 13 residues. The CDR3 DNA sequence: TGTGCCAGCAGCTCCCGAGGGTGGGACGAGCAGTACTTC. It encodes CASSSRGWDEQYF.

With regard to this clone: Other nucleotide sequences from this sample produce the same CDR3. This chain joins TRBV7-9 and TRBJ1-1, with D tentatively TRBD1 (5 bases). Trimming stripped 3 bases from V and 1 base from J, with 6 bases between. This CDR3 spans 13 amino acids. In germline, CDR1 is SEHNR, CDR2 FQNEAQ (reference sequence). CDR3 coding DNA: TGTGCCAGCAGCTTTACAGGGAACACTGAAGCTTTCTTT. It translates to CASSFTGNTEAFF.

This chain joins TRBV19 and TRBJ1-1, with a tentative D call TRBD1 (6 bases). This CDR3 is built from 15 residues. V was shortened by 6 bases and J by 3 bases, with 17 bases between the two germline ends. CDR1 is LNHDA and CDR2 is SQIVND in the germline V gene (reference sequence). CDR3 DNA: TGTGCCAGTAGAATGGGATCAGGGGCGGACACTGAAGCTTTCTTT. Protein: CASRMGSGADTEAFF.

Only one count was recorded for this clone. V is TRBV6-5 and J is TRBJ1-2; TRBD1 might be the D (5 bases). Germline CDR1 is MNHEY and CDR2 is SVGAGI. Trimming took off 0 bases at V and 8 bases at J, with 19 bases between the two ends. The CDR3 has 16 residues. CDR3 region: CASSYSISGPRGGYTF. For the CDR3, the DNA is TGTGCCAGCAGTTACTCTATCTCGGGCCCTAGGGGAGGCTACACCTTC.

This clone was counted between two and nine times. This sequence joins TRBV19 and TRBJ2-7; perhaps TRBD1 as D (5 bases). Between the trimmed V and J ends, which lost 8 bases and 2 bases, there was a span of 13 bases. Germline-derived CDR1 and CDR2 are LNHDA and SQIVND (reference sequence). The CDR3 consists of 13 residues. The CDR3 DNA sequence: TGTGCCAGTGGGGCCCGCGGAACCTACGAGCAGTACTTC. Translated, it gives CASGARGTYEQYF.

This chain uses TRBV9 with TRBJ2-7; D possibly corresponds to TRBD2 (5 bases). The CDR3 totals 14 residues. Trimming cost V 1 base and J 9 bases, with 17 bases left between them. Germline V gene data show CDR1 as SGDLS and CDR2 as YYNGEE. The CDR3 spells CASSVQREGTTQYF. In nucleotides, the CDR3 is TGTGCCAGCAGCGTACAACGAGAGGGCACGACGCAGTACTTC.

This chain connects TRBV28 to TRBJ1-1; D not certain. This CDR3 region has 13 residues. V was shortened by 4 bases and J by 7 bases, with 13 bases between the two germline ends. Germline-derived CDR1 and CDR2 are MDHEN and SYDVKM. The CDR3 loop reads CASSYQHGFEAFF. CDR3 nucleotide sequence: TGTGCCAGCAGTTACCAACACGGGTTTGAAGCTTTCTTT.

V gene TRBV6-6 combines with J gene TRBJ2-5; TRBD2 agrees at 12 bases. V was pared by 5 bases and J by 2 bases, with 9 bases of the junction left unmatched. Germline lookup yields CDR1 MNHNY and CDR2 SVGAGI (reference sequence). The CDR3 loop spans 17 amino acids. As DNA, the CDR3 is TGTGCCAGCAGTCCGGCTAGCGGGGGGGCAGGGCAAGAGACCCAGTACTTC. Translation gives CASSPASGGAGQETQYF.

The CDR3 region has the DNA TGTGCCAGCGGCCGAAAGCCAGGGGCGGACTACACCTTC. Translation: CASGRKPGADYTF. The rearrangement uses TRBV7-2 and TRBJ1-2; D is possibly TRBD1 (6 bases). Germline V gene lookup returns CDR1 SGHTA and CDR2 FQGNSA. With 8 bases removed from V and 10 bases from J, the gap between germline ends came to 20 bases. The CDR3 contains 13 residues.